This T cell receptor beta chain was profiled in a study of identical twins. A template switching step contributed a universal primer site, while unique molecular identifiers were present in the cDNA. TCRdb re-called the 5' RACE reads through MiXCR, storing one row per CDR3 protein. Here the sample spans 1,800,000 or so distinct CDR3 sequences, around 33% being singletons. V was clipped by 1 base and J by 3 bases; unmatched bases: 9. The CDR3 is 16 amino acids. Germline CDR1 SGHVS, CDR2 FQNEAQ. General study results and limits: Conclusions were drawn cross-sectionally by statistical analysis, without following the same donors. Researchers reported weaker excess twin sharing in beta out-of-frame sequences. Reduced insertions were recorded for abundant cord blood beta clonotypes, with no such pattern in memory repertoires.

This clonotype was counted between two and nine times. Its antigen is currently unknown. The sample was cord blood. The V call is TRBV7-8, the J call TRBJ2-7; TRBD2 agrees at 7 bases. The sequence came from a newborn girl in good health. This CDR3 is CASSLGPGGVLYEQYF. The CDR3 DNA reads TGTGCCAGCAGCTTAGGTCCGGGGGGAGTACTCTACGAGCAGTACTTC.